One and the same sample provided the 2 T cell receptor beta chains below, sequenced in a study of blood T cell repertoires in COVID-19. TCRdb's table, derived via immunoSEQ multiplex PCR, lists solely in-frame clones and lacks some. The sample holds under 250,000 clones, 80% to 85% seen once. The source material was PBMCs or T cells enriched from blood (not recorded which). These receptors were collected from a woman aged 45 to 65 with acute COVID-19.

The CDR3 DNA follows: TGTGCCAGCAGCTTAACAGGCGGACTAGCGGGTTCCACAGATACGCAGTATTTT. Translating gives CASSLTGGLAGSTDTQYF. This chain joins TRBV7-3 and TRBJ2-3; TRBD2 matches at 11 bases. The germline gives CDR1 SGHTA, CDR2 FQGTGA. V lost 0 bases and J lost 2; bases outside the gene matches: 7. The CDR3 has 18 amino acids.

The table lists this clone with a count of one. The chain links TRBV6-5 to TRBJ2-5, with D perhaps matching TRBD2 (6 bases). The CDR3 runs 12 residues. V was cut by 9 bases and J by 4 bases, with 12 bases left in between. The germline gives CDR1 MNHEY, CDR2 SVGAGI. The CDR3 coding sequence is TGTGCCAGTAGGCGGGACCGAGAGACCCAGTACTTC. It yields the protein CASRRDRETQYF.